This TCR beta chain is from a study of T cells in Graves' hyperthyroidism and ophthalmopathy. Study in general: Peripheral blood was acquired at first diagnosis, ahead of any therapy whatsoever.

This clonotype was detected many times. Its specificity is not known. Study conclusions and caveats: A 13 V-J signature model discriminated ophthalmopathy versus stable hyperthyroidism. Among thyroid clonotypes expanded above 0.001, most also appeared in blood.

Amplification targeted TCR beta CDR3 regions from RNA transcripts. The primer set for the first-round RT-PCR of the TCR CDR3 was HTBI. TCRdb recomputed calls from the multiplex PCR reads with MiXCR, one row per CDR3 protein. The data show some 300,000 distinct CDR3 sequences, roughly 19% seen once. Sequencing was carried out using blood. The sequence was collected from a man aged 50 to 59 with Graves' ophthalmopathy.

The chain's CDR3 is CASRDLGRNTEAFF. As DNA, the CDR3 is TGTGCCAGCAGAGATTTAGGGAGGAACACTGAAGCTTTCTTT. The chain has TRBV2 and TRBJ1-1; D ambiguous. The CDR3 is 14 residues long. V lost 6 bases to trimming and J lost 1 base, with 12 bases between them. Germline assignment: CDR1 SNHLY and CDR2 FYNNEI.